Given below is one TCR beta chain in context. What it binds is not known. The V end was cut by 5 bases, the J end by 0 bases, with 8 bases between. The germline V gene encodes CDR1 MNHNS and CDR2 SASEGT. The CDR3 runs to 13 residues. MiXCR, applied by TCRdb to the RT-PCR reads, yields one record per CDR3 protein. The data hold roughly 160,000 distinct CDR3 sequences, with roughly 10% observed a single time. The sample is drawn from a study of response to subunit inactivated influenza vaccine. Study-level findings and limits: Authors suggested each seasonal influenza vaccination recruits few new T cells.

The source is a man aged 50 to 75 who received an inactivated influenza vaccine. This material consisted of CD8+ T cells sorted from PBMCs, taken roughly 24 months after vaccination. The V call is TRBV6-1, the J call TRBJ2-7; no clear D. CDR3 protein: CASSSRYSYEQYF. As DNA, the CDR3 is TGTGCCAGCAGTAGTAGATACTCCTACGAGCAGTACTTC.